This T cell receptor beta chain is from a study of CD8+ T cells in alopecia areata (dated by TCRdb to between 2017 and 2018). Turning to the overall study: Treated patients were enrolled in an open-label pilot trial of oral tofacitinib, 5 to 10 mg twice daily, for moderate-to-severe alopecia areata. TCRbeta CDR3 regions were amplified by immunoSEQ multiplex PCR with 35 Vbeta forward and 13 Jbeta reverse primers. RNA came from the PAXgene miRNA kit for fixed scalp, the miRNeasy kit for PBMCs, and the RNeasy kit for mouse skin. Biopsies were taken from tofacitinib-treated patients at baseline and at 4 and 24 weeks of treatment, and a later scalp biopsy was taken in several of the tofacitinib-treated patients. Clonality in the scalp was compared among normal scalp (n=4), patchy alopecia areata scalp (n=8), and alopecia totalis/universalis scalp (n=8). In humans, TCRbeta sequencing was performed on scalp tissue and on sorted CD4+ and CD8+ peripheral blood T cells from healthy controls and from patients with patchy or totalis/universalis alopecia areata. In both human patients and the C3H/HeJ mouse model, the study applied high-throughput TCRbeta sequencing to look at T cell clonal expansion in alopecia areata. Tofacitinib was given for 6 to 18 months, followed by 6 months of follow-up off drug to assess delayed response and recurrence. In treated patients, disease severity was measured using the SALT score, which gives the percentage of scalp surface area affected.

Points the paper makes about the study in general: With tofacitinib, both scalp clonality and the number of expanded CD8+ clones among the top 100 scalp clones went down significantly. Lesional scalp, especially in alopecia totalis/universalis, showed higher clonality and more expanded CD8+ clones than normal scalp, suggesting antigenic drive. Because the treated cohort was small and included a single nonresponder, larger studies are needed to assess links between baseline CD8+ expansion and response. Shared TCR sequences between patients were less evident than in mice, which may be partly attributable to HLA diversity in the patient population. Scalp TCR repertoire analysis is complicated because resident alphabeta T cells in normal human skin are also sequenced, whereas mouse skin is dominated by gammadelta T cells. During tofacitinib treatment, many expanded lesional clones stuck around in both scalp and blood, and this persistence may partly explain why relapse happens after treatment is stopped.

Library prep was done by the immunoSEQ multiplex PCR assay. To provide template for TCR sequencing, every sample had RNA extracted and reverse transcribed into cDNA. SuperScript III was used for first-strand cDNA synthesis, primed with a 2:1 mix of oligo-dT and random hexamers. A synthetic immune receptor repertoire was used to gauge amplification bias, and whatever bias remained was removed computationally. Per the authors' processing: Raw reads were preprocessed for error removal, and CDR3 was defined according to IMGT conventions as running from the conserved cysteine to phenylalanine. Clonality was computed as 1 minus the Shannon entropy, with the entropy normalized by log2 of the number of productive unique TCRs. Whether scalp clones were CD4 or CD8 was inferred by matching scalp TCRbeta sequences against CD4 and CD8 repertoires sorted from blood. The table comes from immuneACCESS by way of TCRdb, which keeps in-frame sequences with V and J called. Part of the clones is missing from these tables; in studies checked, under half for an unresolved V gene and the rest for unknown reasons. The DNA gave D and trimming, while V, J and clone size come from that table. Here the sample has 180,000 or so clones; roughly 50% occur a single time. The biggest ten clones account for approximately 16% of the sample.

In the paper's terms, the treatment or condition label means: oral pan-JAK inhibitor, 5-10 mg twice daily. Peripheral blood and lesional scalp punch biopsies were obtained from patients with alopecia areata. After PBMCs were isolated by density centrifugation and stained for CD3, CD4 and CD8, a FACSAria was used to sort CD4+ and CD8+ T cells. With respect to this clone: Its antigen specificity is not known. No base qualities exist here, and no much larger clone lies one base off it.

The sample was CD4+ T cells sorted from blood, taken at approximately week 61, from a patient treated with tofacitinib. The TCR originated in a human donor with alopecia areata.

The nucleotide sequence is given as TGTGCCAGCAGCCCCCCCTCAGACTATGGCTACACCTTC. This translates into CASSPPSDYGYTF. This chain is built from TRBV7-8 and TRBJ1-2, with no confident D gene call. Counted from cysteine to phenylalanine, this CDR3 has 13 amino acids. Kept here is only the CDR3 DNA, which spans 39 bases and is read in frame from base 1. Trimming at the junction amounts to 5 bases on V and 3 bases on J, and the germline ends lie 10 bases apart. The germline V gene supplies CDR1 SGHVS and CDR2 FQNEAQ.